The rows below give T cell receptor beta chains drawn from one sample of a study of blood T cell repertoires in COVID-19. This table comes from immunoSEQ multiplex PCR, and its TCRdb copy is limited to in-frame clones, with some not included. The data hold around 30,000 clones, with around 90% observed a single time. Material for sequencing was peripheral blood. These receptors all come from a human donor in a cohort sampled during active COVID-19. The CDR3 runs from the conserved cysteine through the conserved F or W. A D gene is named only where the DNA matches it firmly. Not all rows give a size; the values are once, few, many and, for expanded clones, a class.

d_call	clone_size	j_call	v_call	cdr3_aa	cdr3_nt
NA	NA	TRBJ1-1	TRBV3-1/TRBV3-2	CASSTLGWGSTEAFF	TGTGCCAGCAGTACTTTGGGTTGGGGCTCCACTGAAGCTTTCTTT
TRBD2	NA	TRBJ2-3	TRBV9	CASSAIPLAGGSNTQYF	TGTGCCAGCAGCGCAATCCCCCTAGCGGGGGGGTCAAATACGCAGTATTTT
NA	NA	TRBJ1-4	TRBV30	CAWAPQGLEKLFF	TGTGCCTGGGCACCACAGGGATTGGAAAAACTGTTTTTT
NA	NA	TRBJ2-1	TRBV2	CASSATRPNNEQFF	TGTGCCAGCAGCGCAACTAGACCCAACAATGAGCAGTTCTTC
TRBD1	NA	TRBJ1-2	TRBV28	CASSHLDRDWYGYTF	TGTGCCAGCAGCCACCTGGACAGGGATTGGTATGGCTACACCTTC
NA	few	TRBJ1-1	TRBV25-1	CASSESRPGNTEAFF	TGTGCCAGCAGTGAATCTAGGCCGGGGAACACTGAAGCTTTCTTT
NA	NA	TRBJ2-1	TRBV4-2	CASSQDPAGLMGDEQFF	TGTGCCAGCAGCCAAGATCCGGCGGGGCTAATGGGCGATGAGCAGTTCTTC
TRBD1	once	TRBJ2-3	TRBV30	CALERQGATDTQYF	TGTGCCTTGGAGCGGCAGGGGGCCACGGATACGCAGTATTTT
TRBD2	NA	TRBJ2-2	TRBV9	CASSESGSNTGELFF	TGTGCCAGCAGCGAAAGCGGGAGTAACACCGGGGAGCTGTTTTTT
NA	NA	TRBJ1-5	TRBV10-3	CAISDGQDQPQHF	TGTGCCATCAGTGACGGTCAAGATCAGCCCCAGCATTTT